What follows are 22 T cell receptor beta chains derived from one specimen sequenced in a study of blood T cell repertoires in COVID-19 (dated by TCRdb to about 2020). The method behind the library was the immunoSEQ multiplex PCR assay. The table comes from immuneACCESS by way of TCRdb, which keeps in-frame sequences with V and J called. Part of the clones is missing from these tables; in studies checked, under half for an unresolved V gene and the rest for unknown reasons. The sample has 200,000 to 250,000 clones on record, approximately 90% of them singletons. 0.87% of the sample goes to the ten largest clones. The sequenced sample was PBMCs or T cells enriched from blood (not recorded which). The receptors derive from a man in his fifties who had been exposed to COVID-19.

The CDR3 DNA sequence: TGTGCCAGCAGCTTCGACAGTATTTCAGGAAACACCATATATTTT. This encodes CASSFDSISGNTIYF. This rearrangement joins TRBV7-2 to TRBJ1-3; possibly TRBD1 for D (5 bases). The CDR3 totals 15 residues. Germline CDR1 reads SGHTA; CDR2 reads FQGNSA. Trimming took off 3 bases at V and 4 bases at J, with 13 bases between the two ends.

The chain uses TRBV5-3 and TRBJ1-5, with 11 nucleotides matching TRBD1. TRBV5-3 is an ORF; its function is uncertain. With 4 bases clipped from V and 1 base from J, the junction kept 13 bases outside the gene matches. CDR3 length: 19 amino acids. In DNA, the CDR3 is TGTGCCAGAAGCGCGGATAGGACAGGGGGCGAGTTGAGCAATCAGCCCCAGCATTTT. Amino acid sequence: CARSADRTGGELSNQPQHF.

V gene TRBV2 combines with J gene TRBJ1-2; 9 bases line up with TRBD1. Germline CDR1 is SNHLY and CDR2 is FYNNEI. V gave up 10 bases and J gave up 6 bases; unmatched junction bases: 12. This CDR3 is 14 amino acids long. In DNA form, the CDR3 reads TGTGCCACCTCAATACAGGGGGCGCAGGATGGCTACACCTTC. It translates to CATSIQGAQDGYTF.

This clone was picked up a small number of times. The CDR3: CASSDAGTAYNEQFF. In nucleotides, the CDR3 is TGCGCCAGCAGCGACGCCGGGACAGCCTACAATGAGCAGTTCTTC. The V and J genes are TRBV5-1 and TRBJ2-1; TRBD1 aligns across 7 bases. V was clipped by 4 bases and J by 2 bases; unmatched bases: 6. The CDR3 contains 15 residues. The V gene's germline CDR1 is SGHRS and CDR2 YFSETQ.

The chain links TRBV5-4 to TRBJ2-1, with D unresolved. Trimming pared 0 bases from V and 7 bases from J, leaving 14 bases between. Germline V lookup: CDR1 SGHNT, CDR2 YYREEE (reference sequence). The CDR3 consists of 15 residues. The CDR3 DNA is TGTGCCAGCAGCTTGGTCTTTGATAGTAGTAATGAGCAGTTCTTC. It codes for CASSLVFDSSNEQFF.

The chain carries TRBV6-5 and TRBJ2-7, with TRBD1 matching over 7 bases. The germline gives CDR1 MNHEY, CDR2 SVGAGI. J lost 7 bases, V lost 6 bases, and 15 bases had no gene match. This CDR3 has 15 amino acids. The chain's CDR3 is CASRDRAYPPGEQYF. The CDR3 coding sequence is TGTGCCAGCAGAGACAGGGCATACCCCCCTGGAGAGCAGTACTTC.

V and J are TRBV28 and TRBJ1-2; the match to TRBD1 covers 7 bases. This CDR3 spans 14 amino acids. J was trimmed by 4 bases and V by 6 bases; bases with no gene match: 8. Germline V gene lookup returns CDR1 MDHEN and CDR2 SYDVKM. CDR3 DNA sequence: TGTGCCAGCAGACGAGGGGACAGCTCCTATGGCTACACCTTC. Its protein is CASRRGDSSYGYTF.

This clone was found a few times. The V and J genes are TRBV7-6 and TRBJ2-7; 8 bases are a match to TRBD1. The CDR3 has 13 amino acids. V was clipped by 1 base and J by 6 bases; unmatched bases: 2. Per germline, CDR1 SGHVS and CDR2 FNYEAQ. The CDR3 loop is CASSLGQGTEQYF. For the CDR3, the DNA is TGTGCCAGCAGCTTAGGACAGGGGACCGAGCAGTACTTC.

This clone was observed once. This sequence joins TRBV6-2 or TRBV6-3 and TRBJ1-2, with a possible D match to TRBD1 (6 bases). Germline CDR1 is MNHEY and CDR2 is SVGEGT. The CDR3 is 14 amino acids. V lost 6 bases, J lost 2 bases, and 13 bases lay in between. The CDR3: CASSARGANYGYTF. CDR3 bases: TGTGCCAGCAGCGCCAGGGGAGCCAACTATGGCTACACCTTC.

CDR3 DNA sequence: TGTGCCAGCAGTGATCTGAGGAACACTGAAGCTTTCTTT. It encodes CASSDLRNTEAFF. The V and J genes are TRBV2 and TRBJ1-1, with unresolved D. CDR1 is SNHLY and CDR2 is FYNNEI in the germline V gene. CDR3 length: 13 residues. The V and J ends lost 3 bases and 1 base respectively, with 6 bases between them.

The rearrangement links TRBV5-1 to TRBJ2-5; weak D call: TRBD2 (5 bases). Between the trimmed V and J ends, which lost 0 bases and 0 bases, there was a span of 12 bases. There are 16 residues in the CDR3. Germline V gene data show CDR1 as SGHRS and CDR2 as YFSETQ. The CDR3 sequence is CASSLVRGWDQETQYF. DNA of the CDR3: TGCGCCAGCAGCTTGGTACGGGGATGGGACCAAGAGACCCAGTACTTC.

The chain links TRBV28 to TRBJ2-3; weak D call: TRBD2 (6 bases). V gave up 6 bases and J gave up 0 bases, with 10 bases separating them. CDR1 and CDR2 (germline): MDHEN, SYDVKM. The CDR3 is made up of 14 amino acids. The CDR3 protein is CASRGGISTDTQYF. The CDR3 DNA sequence: TGTGCCAGCAGAGGCGGGATTAGCACAGATACGCAGTATTTT.

This chain joins TRBV4-1 and TRBJ2-1, with 8 bases fitting TRBD2. Germline V gene data show CDR1 as MGHRA and CDR2 as YSYEKL. J lost 8 bases, V lost 1 base, and 10 bases had no gene match. This CDR3 is 16 amino acids long. CDR3 protein: CASSQALTGGSHEQFF. CDR3 coding DNA: TGCGCCAGCAGCCAAGCCCTCACGGGAGGGTCTCATGAGCAGTTCTTC.

The chain recombines TRBV5-1 with TRBJ2-3; TRBD2 matches at 12 bases. CDR3 length: 17 amino acids. Trimming cost V 0 bases and J 3 bases; bases outside gene matches: 5. Germline V lookup: CDR1 SGHRS, CDR2 YFSETQ. CDR3 DNA: TGCGCCAGCAGCTTGGGACTAGCGGGAGCTGGAACAGATACGCAGTATTTT. It is translated as CASSLGLAGAGTDTQYF.

This chain connects TRBV2 to TRBJ1-4, with 8 bases aligning to TRBD1. The CDR3 has 12 residues. Germline trimming cut 9 bases from V and 8 bases from J; bases unmatched to any gene: 5. Germline V gene data show CDR1 as SNHLY and CDR2 as FYNNEI. CDR3 region: CASQGAGEKLFF. In nucleotides, the CDR3 is TGTGCCAGTCAGGGGGCAGGGGAAAAACTGTTTTTT.

This chain uses TRBV2 with TRBJ1-4; D gene uncertain. CDR3 length: 10 amino acids. Germline values: CDR1 SNHLY, CDR2 FYNNEI. Trimming cost V 4 bases and J 14 bases, with 8 bases left between them. CDR3 residues: CASSVYTLFF. Here the CDR3 DNA reads TGTGCCAGCAGTGTATACACCCTGTTTTTT.

This rearrangement joins TRBV25-1 to TRBJ1-4; D gene unclear. Deletions cut 0 bases from V and 6 bases from J, with 17 bases between. Germline lookup yields CDR1 MGHDK and CDR2 SYGVNS. This CDR3 is 17 amino acids long. CDR3 protein: CASSEYPLAVNDEKLFF. CDR3 bases: TGTGCCAGCAGTGAATATCCCCTCGCGGTCAACGATGAAAAACTGTTTTTT. Full variable domain (remainder filled in from reference TRBV25-1 and TRBJ1-4): EADIYQTPRYLVIGTGKKITLECSQTMGHDKMYWYQQDPGMELHLIHYSYGVNSTEKGDLSSESTVSRIRTEHFPLTLESARPSHTSQYLCASSEYPLAVNDEKLFFGSGTQLSVL.

The rearrangement uses TRBV5-6 and TRBJ1-3; the match to TRBD1 covers 7 bases. The germline V gene has CDR1 SGHDT and CDR2 YYEEEE. J was trimmed by 4 bases and V by 4 bases; bases with no gene match: 8. CDR3 length: 15 amino acids. CDR3 DNA: TGTGCCAGCAGCGTAGACAGGGTCTCGGGAAACACCATATATTTT. Amino acids: CASSVDRVSGNTIYF. The complete variable domain, with remaining parts taken from reference TRBV5-6 and TRBJ1-3, reads DAGVTQSPTHLIKTRGQQVTLRCSPKSGHDTVSWYQQALGQGPQFIFQYYEEEERQRGNFPDRFSGHQFPNYSSELNVNALLLGDSALYLCASSVDRVSGNTIYFGEGSWLTVV.

The V gene is TRBV11-2, the J gene TRBJ1-4, with 8 bases identical to TRBD1. CDR1 is SGHAT and CDR2 is FQNNGV in the germline V gene. The V segment lost 5 bases and the J segment 13 bases; nucleotides outside the gene matches: 6. This CDR3 contains 12 residues. For the CDR3, the DNA is TGTGCCAGCAGCCTTAACAGGGGGGGACTGTTTTTT. This sequence encodes CASSLNRGGLFF.

The genes are TRBV7-2 and TRBJ1-3; 8 bases are a match to TRBD1. Germline loops: CDR1 SGHTA, CDR2 FQGNSA. V trimming: 6 bases; J trimming: 1 base; junction bases outside the gene matches: 11. CDR3 length: 17 amino acids. The CDR3 DNA reads TGTGCCAGCAGACAAGCGGGAACAGGGGGTTCTGGAAACACCATATATTTT. Translated, it gives CASRQAGTGGSGNTIYF.

The CDR3 reads CASDAGSETQYF. The CDR3, as DNA: TGTGCCAGCGATGCGGGATCCGAGACCCAGTACTTC. The chain is built from TRBV2 and TRBJ2-5, with D possibly being TRBD2 (6 bases). The germline V gene has CDR1 SNHLY and CDR2 FYNNEI. Trimming left V 8 bases short and J 5 bases short, with 12 bases between. This CDR3 contains 12 residues.

V gene TRBV24-1 combines with J gene TRBJ2-6, with 7 bases that match TRBD1. Trimming removed 3 bases from V and 0 bases from J; junction bases left unmatched: 1. The CDR3 runs 16 residues. Germline V lookup: CDR1 KGHDR, CDR2 SFDVKD. The CDR3 DNA reads TGTGCCACCAGTGATCGGGACAGCTCTGGGGCCAACGTCCTGACTTTC. Its translation is CATSDRDSSGANVLTF.